Each of the 6 T cell receptor beta chains below was sequenced from the same sample in a study of cytotoxic CD8 clonotypes in ibrutinib-treated CLL. The table came from immunoSEQ multiplex PCR; TCRdb's copy has only in-frame clones and leaves some out. Found here are 55,000 to 80,000 clones, approximately 57% of them singletons; the top ten hold roughly 14%. Source: PBMCs, taken after 12 months of ibrutinib treatment. Receptors originate from a human donor with chronic lymphocytic leukemia.

The CDR3 coding sequence is TGTGCCAGTAGTATGAAGGGGGCGCGTTACGACAATCAGCCCCAGCATTTT. It encodes CASSMKGARYDNQPQHF. V is TRBV19 and J is TRBJ1-5; 7 nucleotides line up with TRBD1. Germline values: CDR1 LNHDA, CDR2 SQIVND (reference sequence). The CDR3 has 17 residues. V dropped 3 bases and J dropped 3; count of bases not matched to a gene: 11.

The chain joins TRBV27 to TRBJ2-1, with TRBD2 as a possible D gene (5 bases). Germline CDR1 and CDR2: MNHEY and SMNVEV (reference sequence). Trimming pared 3 bases from V and 9 bases from J, leaving 9 bases between. The CDR3 runs 12 residues. DNA of the CDR3: TGTGCCAGCAGTTTTCGTGGAGGTGAGCAGTTCTTC. Translating gives CASSFRGGEQFF.

This sequence joins TRBV11-2 and TRBJ1-6; D unclear. Germline lookup yields CDR1 SGHAT and CDR2 FQNNGV. The V gene lost 4 bases and the J gene lost 4 bases, with 8 bases spanning the gap. The length of the CDR3 is 14 residues. In DNA form, the CDR3 reads TGTGCCAGCAGCTCCCGAACTTATAATTCACCCCTCCACTTT. Translation gives CASSSRTYNSPLHF.

This chain connects TRBV14 to TRBJ2-6; 9 bases fit TRBD1. The CDR3 has 19 amino acids. Germline values: CDR1 SGHDN, CDR2 FVKESK. Trimming took 3 bases from V and 0 from J; bases not matched to a gene: 9. The CDR3 loop is CASSHLTGGTISGANVLTF. As DNA, the CDR3 is TGTGCCAGCAGCCATCTGACAGGGGGTACAATCTCTGGGGCCAACGTCCTGACTTTC.

The V gene is TRBV4-2, the J gene TRBJ2-1; 12 positions match TRBD2. The CDR3 runs to 15 residues. Trimming took 3 bases from V and 9 from J; bases not matched to a gene: 6. Germline CDR1 LGHNA, CDR2 YNFKEQ. CDR3 protein: CASSQPGLAGGEQFF. The CDR3 bases are TGTGCCAGCAGCCAGCCGGGACTAGCGGGTGGTGAGCAGTTCTTC.

The V call is TRBV7-6, the J call TRBJ2-3, with TRBD2 matching 11 bases. CDR1 SGHVS and CDR2 FNYEAQ come from the germline V gene. The CDR3 runs to 15 residues. V lost 5 bases and J lost 1; bases outside the gene matches: 2. CDR3 in amino acids: CASSLLAGGTDTQYF. In nucleotides, the CDR3 is TGTGCCAGCAGCCTACTAGCGGGGGGCACAGATACGCAGTATTTT.